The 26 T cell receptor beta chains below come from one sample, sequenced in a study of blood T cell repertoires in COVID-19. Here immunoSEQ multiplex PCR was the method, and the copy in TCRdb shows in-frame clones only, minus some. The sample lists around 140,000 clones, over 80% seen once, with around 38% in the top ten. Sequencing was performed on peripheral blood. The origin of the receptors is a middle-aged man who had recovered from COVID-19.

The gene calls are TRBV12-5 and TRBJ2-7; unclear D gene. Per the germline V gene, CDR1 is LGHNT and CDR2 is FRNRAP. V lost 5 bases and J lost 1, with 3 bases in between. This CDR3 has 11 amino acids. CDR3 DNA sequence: TGTGCTAGTGGTGTATCCTACGAGCAGTACTTC. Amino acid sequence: CASGVSYEQYF.

The CDR3 protein is CASSPYSGNTIYF. The CDR3 DNA follows: TGTGCCAGCAGCCCGTACTCTGGAAACACCATATATTTT. This chain links TRBV11-3 with TRBJ1-3; D is unresolved. There are 13 residues in the CDR3. V lost 5 bases to trimming and J lost 0 bases, with 5 bases between them. The V gene's germline CDR1 is SGHNT and CDR2 YENEEA. Filled out from reference TRBV11-3 and TRBJ1-3, the complete variable domain reads EAGVVQSPRYKIIEKKQPVAFWCNPISGHNTLYWYLQNLGQGPELLIRYENEEAVDDSQLPKDRFSAERLKGVDSTLKIQPAELGDSAVYLCASSPYSGNTIYFGEGSWLTVV.

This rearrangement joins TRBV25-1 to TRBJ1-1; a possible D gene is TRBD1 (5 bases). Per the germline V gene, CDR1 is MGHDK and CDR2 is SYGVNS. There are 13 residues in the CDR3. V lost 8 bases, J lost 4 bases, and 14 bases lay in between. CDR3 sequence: CASGPAGRTEAFF. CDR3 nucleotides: TGTGCCAGCGGCCCGGCGGGGCGCACTGAAGCTTTCTTT. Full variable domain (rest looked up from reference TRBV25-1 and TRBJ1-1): EADIYQTPRYLVIGTGKKITLECSQTMGHDKMYWYQQDPGMELHLIHYSYGVNSTEKGDLSSESTVSRIRTEHFPLTLESARPSHTSQYLCASGPAGRTEAFFGQGTRLTVV.

The CDR3 coding sequence is TGCAGCGTTGAACGCTTAGGGAGCGTCGGCTACACCTTC. Protein: CSVERLGSVGYTF. The chain employs TRBV29-1 and TRBJ1-2; D gene unclear. Germline CDR1 reads SQVTM; CDR2 reads ANQGSEA. The germline V and J ends were trimmed by 2 bases and 8 bases, with 15 bases remaining between them. CDR3 length equals 13 residues.

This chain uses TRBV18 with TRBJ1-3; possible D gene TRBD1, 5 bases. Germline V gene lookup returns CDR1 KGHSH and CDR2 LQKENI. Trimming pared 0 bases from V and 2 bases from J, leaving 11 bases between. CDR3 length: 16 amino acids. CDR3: CASSPPTVGTGNTIYF. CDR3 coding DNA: TGTGCCAGCTCACCACCGACAGTGGGGACTGGAAACACCATATATTTT.

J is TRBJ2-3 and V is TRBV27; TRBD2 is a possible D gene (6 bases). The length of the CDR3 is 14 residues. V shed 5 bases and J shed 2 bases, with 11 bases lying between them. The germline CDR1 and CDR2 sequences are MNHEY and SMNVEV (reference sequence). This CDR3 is CASSPQRATDTQYF. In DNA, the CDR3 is TGTGCCAGCAGTCCACAGCGGGCCACAGATACGCAGTATTTT.

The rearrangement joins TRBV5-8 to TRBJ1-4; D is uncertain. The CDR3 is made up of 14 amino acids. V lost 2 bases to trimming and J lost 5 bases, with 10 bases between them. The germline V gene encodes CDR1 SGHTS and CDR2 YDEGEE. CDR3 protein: CASSFGRENEKLFF. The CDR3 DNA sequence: TGTGCCAGCAGCTTTGGACGGGAGAATGAAAAACTGTTTTTT.

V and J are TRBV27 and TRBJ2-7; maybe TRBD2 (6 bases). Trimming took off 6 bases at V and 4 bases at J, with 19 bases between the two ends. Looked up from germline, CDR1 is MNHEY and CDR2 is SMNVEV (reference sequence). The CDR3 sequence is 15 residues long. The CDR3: CASSPRRGDLYEQYF. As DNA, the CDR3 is TGTGCCAGCAGCCCACGGCGGGGAGATCTGTACGAGCAGTACTTC.

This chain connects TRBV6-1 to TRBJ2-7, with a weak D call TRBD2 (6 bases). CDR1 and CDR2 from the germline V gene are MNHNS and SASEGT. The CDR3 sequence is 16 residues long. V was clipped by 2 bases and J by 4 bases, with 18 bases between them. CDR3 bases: TGTGCCAGCAGTGAAAGCCGGGGGACGTTGGGATACGAGCAGTACTTC. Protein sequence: CASSESRGTLGYEQYF.

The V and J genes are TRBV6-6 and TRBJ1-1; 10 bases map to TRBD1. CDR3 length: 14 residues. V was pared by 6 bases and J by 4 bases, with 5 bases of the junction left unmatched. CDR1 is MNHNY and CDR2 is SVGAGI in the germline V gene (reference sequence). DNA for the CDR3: TGTGCCAGCAGCCCAGGACAGGGGGGCACTGAAGCTTTCTTT. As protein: CASSPGQGGTEAFF.

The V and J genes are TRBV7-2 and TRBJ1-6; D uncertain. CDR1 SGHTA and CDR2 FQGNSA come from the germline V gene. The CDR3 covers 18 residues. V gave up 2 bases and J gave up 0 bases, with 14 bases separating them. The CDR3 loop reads CASSLIPARSSYNSPLHF. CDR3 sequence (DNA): TGTGCCAGCAGCTTAATTCCAGCACGGAGCTCCTATAATTCACCCCTCCACTTT. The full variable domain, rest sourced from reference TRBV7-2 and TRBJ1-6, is GAGVSQSPSNKVTEKGKDVELRCDPISGHTALYWYRQSLGQGLEFLIYFQGNSAPDKSGLPSDRFSAERTGGSVSTLTIQRTQQEDSAVYLCASSLIPARSSYNSPLHFGNGTRLTVT.

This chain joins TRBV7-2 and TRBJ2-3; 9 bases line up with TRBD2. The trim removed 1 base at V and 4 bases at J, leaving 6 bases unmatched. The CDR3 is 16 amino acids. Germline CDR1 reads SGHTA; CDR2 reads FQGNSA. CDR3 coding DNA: TGTGCCAGCAGCTTAGTTGCGGGGGGGCCAGCAGATACGCAGTATTTT. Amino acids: CASSLVAGGPADTQYF.

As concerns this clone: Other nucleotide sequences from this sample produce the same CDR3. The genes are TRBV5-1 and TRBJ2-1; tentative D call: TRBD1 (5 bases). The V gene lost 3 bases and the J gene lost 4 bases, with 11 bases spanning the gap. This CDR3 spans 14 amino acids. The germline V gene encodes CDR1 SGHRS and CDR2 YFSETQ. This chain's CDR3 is CASSSGDSYNEQFF. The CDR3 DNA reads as TGCGCCAGCAGCTCAGGAGACAGTTACAATGAGCAGTTCTTC.

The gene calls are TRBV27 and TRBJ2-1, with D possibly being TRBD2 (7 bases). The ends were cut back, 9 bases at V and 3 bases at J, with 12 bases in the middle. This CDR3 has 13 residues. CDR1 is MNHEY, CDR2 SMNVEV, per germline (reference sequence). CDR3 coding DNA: TGTGCCAGTAGGGGGGGAATCTACAATGAGCAGTTCTTC. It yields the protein CASRGGIYNEQFF.

The CDR3 loop reads CASSLPGLAGADEQFF. The CDR3 DNA reads TGTGCCAGCAGCTTGCCCGGACTAGCGGGGGCAGATGAGCAGTTCTTC. V gene TRBV7-9 combines with J gene TRBJ2-1; TRBD2 matches 13 bases. The CDR3 length is 16 residues. Germline assignment: CDR1 SEHNR and CDR2 FQNEAQ (reference sequence). The ends lost 3 bases at V and 8 bases at J; junction bases unmatched: 7.

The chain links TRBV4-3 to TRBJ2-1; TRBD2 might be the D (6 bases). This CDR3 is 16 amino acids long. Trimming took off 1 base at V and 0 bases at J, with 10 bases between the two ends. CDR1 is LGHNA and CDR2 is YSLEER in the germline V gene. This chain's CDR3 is CASSQVGGRSYNEQFF. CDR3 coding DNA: TGCGCCAGCAGCCAAGTCGGAGGGCGCTCCTACAATGAGCAGTTCTTC.

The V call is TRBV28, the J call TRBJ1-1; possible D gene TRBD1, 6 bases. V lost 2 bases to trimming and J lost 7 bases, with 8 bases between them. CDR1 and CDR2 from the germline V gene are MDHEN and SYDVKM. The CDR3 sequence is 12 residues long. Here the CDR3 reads CASSLDRREAFF. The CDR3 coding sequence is TGTGCCAGCAGTTTAGACAGGCGTGAAGCTTTCTTT.

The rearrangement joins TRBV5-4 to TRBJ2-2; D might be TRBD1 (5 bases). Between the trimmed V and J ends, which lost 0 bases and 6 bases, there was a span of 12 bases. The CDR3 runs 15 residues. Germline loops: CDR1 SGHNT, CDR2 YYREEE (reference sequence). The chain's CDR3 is CASSLESTGAGELFF. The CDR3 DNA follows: TGTGCCAGCAGCTTGGAATCTACAGGAGCCGGGGAGCTGTTTTTT.

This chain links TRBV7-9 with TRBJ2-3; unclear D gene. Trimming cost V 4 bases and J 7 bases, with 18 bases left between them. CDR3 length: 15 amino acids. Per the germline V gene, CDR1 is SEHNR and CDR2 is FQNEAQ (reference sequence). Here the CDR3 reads CASSSPASTANTQYF. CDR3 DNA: TGTGCCAGCAGCTCTCCCGCCTCGACTGCAAATACGCAGTATTTT.

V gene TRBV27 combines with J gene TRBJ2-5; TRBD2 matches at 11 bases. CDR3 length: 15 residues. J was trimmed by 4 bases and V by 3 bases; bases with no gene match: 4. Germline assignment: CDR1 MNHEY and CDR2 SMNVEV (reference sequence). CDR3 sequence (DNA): TGTGCCAGCAGTTTGTTGGGACTAGCGGCAGAGACCCAGTACTTC. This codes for CASSLLGLAAETQYF.

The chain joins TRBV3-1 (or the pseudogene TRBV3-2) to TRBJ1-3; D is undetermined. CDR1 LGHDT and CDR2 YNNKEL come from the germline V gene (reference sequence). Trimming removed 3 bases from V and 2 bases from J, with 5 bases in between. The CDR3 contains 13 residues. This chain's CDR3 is CASSHPAGNTIYF. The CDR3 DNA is TGTGCCAGCAGCCATCCGGCTGGAAACACCATATATTTT.

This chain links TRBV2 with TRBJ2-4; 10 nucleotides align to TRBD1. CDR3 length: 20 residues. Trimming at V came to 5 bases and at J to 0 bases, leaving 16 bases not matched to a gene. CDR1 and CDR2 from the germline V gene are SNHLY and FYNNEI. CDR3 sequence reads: CASSQTRGQGINLAKNIQYF. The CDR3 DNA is TGTGCCAGCAGTCAAACTAGGGGACAGGGGATAAACCTAGCCAAAAACATTCAGTACTTC.

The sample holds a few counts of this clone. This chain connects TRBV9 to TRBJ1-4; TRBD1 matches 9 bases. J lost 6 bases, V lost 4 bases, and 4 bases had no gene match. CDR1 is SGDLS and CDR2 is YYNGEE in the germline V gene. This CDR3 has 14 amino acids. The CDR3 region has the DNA TGTGCCAGCAGCCCCGGGACAGGGCATGAAAAACTGTTTTTT. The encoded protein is CASSPGTGHEKLFF.

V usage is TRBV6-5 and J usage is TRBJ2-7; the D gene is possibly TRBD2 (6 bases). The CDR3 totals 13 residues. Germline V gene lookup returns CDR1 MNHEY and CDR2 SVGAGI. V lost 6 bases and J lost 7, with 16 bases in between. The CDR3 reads CASRRGEVTEQYF. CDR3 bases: TGTGCCAGCAGGCGAGGGGAGGTTACTGAGCAGTACTTC.

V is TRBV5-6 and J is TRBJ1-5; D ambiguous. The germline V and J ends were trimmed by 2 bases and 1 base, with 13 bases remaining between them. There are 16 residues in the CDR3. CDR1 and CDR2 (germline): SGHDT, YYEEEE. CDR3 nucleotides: TGTGCCAGCAGCTTAGGTCCGGGTGGAAGCAATCAGCCCCAGCATTTT. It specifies CASSLGPGGSNQPQHF.

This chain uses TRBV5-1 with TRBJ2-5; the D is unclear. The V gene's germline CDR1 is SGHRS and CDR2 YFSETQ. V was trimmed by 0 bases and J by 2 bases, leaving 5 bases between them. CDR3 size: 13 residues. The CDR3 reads CASSLGRQETQYF. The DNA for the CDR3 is TGCGCCAGCAGCTTGGGCAGACAAGAGACCCAGTACTTC.